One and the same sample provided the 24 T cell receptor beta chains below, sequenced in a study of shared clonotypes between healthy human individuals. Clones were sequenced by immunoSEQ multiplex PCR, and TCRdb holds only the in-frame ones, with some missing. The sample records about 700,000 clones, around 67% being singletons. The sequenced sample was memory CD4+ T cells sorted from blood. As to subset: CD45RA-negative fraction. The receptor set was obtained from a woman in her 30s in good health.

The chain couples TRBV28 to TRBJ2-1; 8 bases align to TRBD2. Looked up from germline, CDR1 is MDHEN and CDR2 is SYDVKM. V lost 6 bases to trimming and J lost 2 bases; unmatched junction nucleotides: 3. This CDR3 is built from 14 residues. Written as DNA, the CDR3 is TGTGCCAGCAGAACGGGACTAGCCTACAATGAGCAGTTCTTC. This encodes CASRTGLAYNEQFF. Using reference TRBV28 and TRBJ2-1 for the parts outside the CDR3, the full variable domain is DVKVTQSSRYLVKRTGEKVFLECVQDMDHENMFWYRQDPGLGLRLIYFSYDVKMKEKGDIPEGYSVSREKKERFSLILESASTNQTSMYLCASRTGLAYNEQFFGPGTRLTVL.

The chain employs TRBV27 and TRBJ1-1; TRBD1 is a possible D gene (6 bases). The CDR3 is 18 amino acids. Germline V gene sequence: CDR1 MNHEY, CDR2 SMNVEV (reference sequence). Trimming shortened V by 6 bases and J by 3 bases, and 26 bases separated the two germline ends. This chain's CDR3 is CASSRITGITGEYTEAFF. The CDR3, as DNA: TGTGCCAGCAGCCGAATAACAGGGATAACGGGAGAGTACACTGAAGCTTTCTTT.

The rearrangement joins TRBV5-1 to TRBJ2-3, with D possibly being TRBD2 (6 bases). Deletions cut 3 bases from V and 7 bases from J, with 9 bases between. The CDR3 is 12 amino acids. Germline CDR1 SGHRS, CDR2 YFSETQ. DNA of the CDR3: TGCGCCAGCAGCTCGGACTATTATACGCAGTATTTT. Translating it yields CASSSDYYTQYF.

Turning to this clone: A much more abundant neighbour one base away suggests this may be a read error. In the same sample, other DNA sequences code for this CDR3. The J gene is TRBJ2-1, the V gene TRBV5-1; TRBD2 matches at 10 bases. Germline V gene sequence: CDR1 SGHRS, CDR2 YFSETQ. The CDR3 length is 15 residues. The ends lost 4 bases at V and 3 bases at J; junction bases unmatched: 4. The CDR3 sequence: CASSLSSGGYNEQFF. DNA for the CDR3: TGCGCCAGCAGCCTCTCTAGCGGGGGCTACAATGAGCAGTTCTTC.

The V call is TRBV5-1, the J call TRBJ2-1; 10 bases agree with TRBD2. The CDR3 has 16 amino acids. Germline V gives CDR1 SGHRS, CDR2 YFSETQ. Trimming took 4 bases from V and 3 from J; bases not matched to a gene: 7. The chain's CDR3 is CASSGSIAGGYNEQFF. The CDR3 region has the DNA TGCGCCAGCAGCGGGAGCATAGCGGGAGGCTACAATGAGCAGTTCTTC.

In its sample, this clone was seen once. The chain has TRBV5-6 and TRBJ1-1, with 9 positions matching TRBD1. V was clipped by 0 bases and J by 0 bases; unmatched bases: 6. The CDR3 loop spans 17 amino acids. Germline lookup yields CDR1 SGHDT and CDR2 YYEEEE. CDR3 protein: CASSLVTGQGLNTEAFF. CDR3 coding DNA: TGTGCCAGCAGCTTGGTCACGGGACAGGGTTTGAACACTGAAGCTTTCTTT.

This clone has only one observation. This chain's CDR3 is CATSRGPVDQPQHF. Written as DNA, the CDR3 is TGTGCCACCAGCAGAGGTCCAGTCGATCAGCCCCAGCATTTT. The V call is TRBV15, the J call TRBJ1-5; D unclear. CDR1 is LNHNV, CDR2 YYDKDF, per germline (reference sequence). V gave up 1 base and J gave up 5 bases, with 9 bases separating them. The CDR3 is 14 residues long.

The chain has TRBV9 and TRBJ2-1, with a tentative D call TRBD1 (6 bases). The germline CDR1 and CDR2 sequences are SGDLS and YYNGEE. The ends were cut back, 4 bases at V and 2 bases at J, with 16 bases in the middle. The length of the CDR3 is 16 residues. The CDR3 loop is CASSPLRDTAYNEQFF. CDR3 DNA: TGTGCCAGCAGCCCTCTCCGGGACACAGCCTACAATGAGCAGTTCTTC.

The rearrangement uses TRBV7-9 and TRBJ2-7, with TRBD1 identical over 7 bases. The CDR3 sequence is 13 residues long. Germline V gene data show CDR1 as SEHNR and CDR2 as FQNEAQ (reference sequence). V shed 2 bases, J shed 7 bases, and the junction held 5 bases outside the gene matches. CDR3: CASSLTGVGEQYF. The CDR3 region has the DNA TGTGCCAGCAGCTTAACAGGGGTAGGGGAGCAGTACTTC. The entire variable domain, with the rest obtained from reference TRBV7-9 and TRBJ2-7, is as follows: DTGVSQNPRHKITKRGQNVTFRCDPISEHNRLYWYRQTLGQGPEFLTYFQNEAQLEKSRLLSDRFSAERPKGSFSTLEIQRTEQGDSAMYLCASSLTGVGEQYFGPGTRLTVT.

The CDR3 loop is CASRGDSAGQPQHF. CDR3 nucleotides: TGTGCCAGCAGAGGGGACAGCGCGGGCCAGCCCCAGCATTTT. The chain employs TRBV2 and TRBJ1-5, with TRBD1 matching over 7 bases. The CDR3 runs to 14 residues. Germline lookup yields CDR1 SNHLY and CDR2 FYNNEI. V lost 6 bases to trimming and J lost 7 bases; unmatched junction nucleotides: 9. The full variable domain, with the rest looked up from reference TRBV2 and TRBJ1-5, is EPEVTQTPSHQVTQMGQEVILRCVPISNHLYFYWYRQILGQKVEFLVSFYNNEISEKSEIFDDQFSVERPDGSNFTLKIRSTKLEDSAMYFCASRGDSAGQPQHFGDGTRLSIL.

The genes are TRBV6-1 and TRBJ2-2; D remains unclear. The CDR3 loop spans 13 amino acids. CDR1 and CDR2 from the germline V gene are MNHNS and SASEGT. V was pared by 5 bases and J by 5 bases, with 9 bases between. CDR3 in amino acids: CASSTQATGELFF. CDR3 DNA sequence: TGTGCCAGCAGTACGCAGGCGACCGGGGAGCTGTTTTTT.

The CDR3 reads CASRSGQGATGGELFF. The CDR3 bases are TGTGCCAGCAGATCGGGACAGGGGGCTACTGGCGGGGAGCTGTTTTTT. This chain joins TRBV5-4 and TRBJ2-2, with 12 bases identical to TRBD1. Germline V CDR1 and CDR2: SGHNT, YYREEE (reference sequence). J was trimmed by 7 bases and V by 5 bases; bases with no gene match: 9. The CDR3 is 16 residues long. The full variable domain, completed using reference TRBV5-4 and TRBJ2-2, is ETGVTQSPTHLIKTRGQQVTLRCSSQSGHNTVSWYQQALGQGPQFIFQYYREEENGRGNFPPRFSGLQFPNYSSELNVNALELDDSALYLCASRSGQGATGGELFFGEGSRLTVL.

The CDR3 DNA sequence: TGTGCCAGCAGCACACTAGCGGGAGAGGTTGGGGCCAACGTCCTGACTTTC. This sequence encodes CASSTLAGEVGANVLTF. The chain carries TRBV7-2 and TRBJ2-6; 11 bases fit TRBD2. This CDR3 is 17 amino acids long. Unmatched junction bases numbered 6, after V lost 5 bases and J lost 3 bases. Germline-derived CDR1 and CDR2 are SGHTA and FQGNSA.

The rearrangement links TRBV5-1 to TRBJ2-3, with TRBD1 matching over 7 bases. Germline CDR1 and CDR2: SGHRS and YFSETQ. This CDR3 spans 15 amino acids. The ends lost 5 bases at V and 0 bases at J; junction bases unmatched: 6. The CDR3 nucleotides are TGCGCCAGCAGAAGGGGGACAGCAAGCACAGATACGCAGTATTTT. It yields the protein CASRRGTASTDTQYF.

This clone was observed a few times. The DNA for the CDR3 is TGTGCCAGCAGTGCCGGGCGACAGACTTCCTACAATGAGCAGTTCTTC. This encodes CASSAGRQTSYNEQFF. The rearrangement uses TRBV6-1 and TRBJ2-1, with TRBD1 as a possible D gene (5 bases). CDR1 and CDR2 (germline): MNHNS, SASEGT. V lost 4 bases, J lost 1 base, and 14 bases lay in between. CDR3 size: 16 residues.

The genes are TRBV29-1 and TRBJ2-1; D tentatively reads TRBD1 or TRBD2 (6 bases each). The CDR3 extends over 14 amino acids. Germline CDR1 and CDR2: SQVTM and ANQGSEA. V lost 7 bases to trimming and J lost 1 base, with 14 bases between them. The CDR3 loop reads CSGSGAASYNEQFF. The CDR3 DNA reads TGCAGCGGGTCGGGGGCCGCATCCTACAATGAGCAGTTCTTC.

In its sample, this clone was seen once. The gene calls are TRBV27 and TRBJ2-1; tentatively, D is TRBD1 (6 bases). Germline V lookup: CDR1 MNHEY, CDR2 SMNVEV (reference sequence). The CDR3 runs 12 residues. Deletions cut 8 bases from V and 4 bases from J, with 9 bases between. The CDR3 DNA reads TGTGCCAGCCGGACAGAATACAATGAGCAGTTCTTC. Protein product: CASRTEYNEQFF.

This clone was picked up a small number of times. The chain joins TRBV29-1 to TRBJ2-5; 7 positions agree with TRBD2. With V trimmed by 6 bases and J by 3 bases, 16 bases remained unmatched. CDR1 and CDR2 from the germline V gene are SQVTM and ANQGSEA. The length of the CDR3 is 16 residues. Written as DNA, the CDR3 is TGCAGCGTCCGTGGTGGGAGGGCCTCTGACAAAGAGACCCAGTACTTC. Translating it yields CSVRGGRASDKETQYF.

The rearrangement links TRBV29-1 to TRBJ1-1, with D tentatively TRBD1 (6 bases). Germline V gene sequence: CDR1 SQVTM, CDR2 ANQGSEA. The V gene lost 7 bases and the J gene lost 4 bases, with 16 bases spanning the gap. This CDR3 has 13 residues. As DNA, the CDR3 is TGCAGCGCGCGGGGGGGGCTGGGCACTGAAGCTTTCTTT. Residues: CSARGGLGTEAFF.

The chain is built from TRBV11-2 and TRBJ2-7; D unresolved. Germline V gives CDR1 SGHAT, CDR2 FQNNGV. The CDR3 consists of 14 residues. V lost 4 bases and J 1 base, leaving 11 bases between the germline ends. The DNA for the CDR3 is TGTGCCAGCAGCTATATGTCAATTTCCTACGAGCAGTACTTC. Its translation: CASSYMSISYEQYF.

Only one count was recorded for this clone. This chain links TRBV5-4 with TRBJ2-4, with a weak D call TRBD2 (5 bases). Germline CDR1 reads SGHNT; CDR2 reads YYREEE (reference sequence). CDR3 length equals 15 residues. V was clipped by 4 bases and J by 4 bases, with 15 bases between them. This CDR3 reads CASSLPAGEKNIQYF. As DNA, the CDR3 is TGTGCCAGCAGCCTGCCCGCCGGGGAAAAAAACATTCAGTACTTC.

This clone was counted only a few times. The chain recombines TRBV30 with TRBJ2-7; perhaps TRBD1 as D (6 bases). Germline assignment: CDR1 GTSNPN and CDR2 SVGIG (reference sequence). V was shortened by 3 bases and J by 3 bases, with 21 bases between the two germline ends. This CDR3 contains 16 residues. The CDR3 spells CAWRGISGTRNYEQYF. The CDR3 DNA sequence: TGTGCCTGGAGGGGAATCTCCGGGACAAGAAACTACGAGCAGTACTTC.

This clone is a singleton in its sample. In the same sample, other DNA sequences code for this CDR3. DNA of the CDR3: TGCGCCAGCAGCCGGGATAGCAATCAGCCCCAGCATTTT. This gives the protein CASSRDSNQPQHF. V and J are TRBV5-1 and TRBJ1-5, with unresolved D. Per germline, CDR1 SGHRS and CDR2 YFSETQ. The CDR3 runs to 13 residues. V was pared by 4 bases and J by 0 bases, with 5 bases between.

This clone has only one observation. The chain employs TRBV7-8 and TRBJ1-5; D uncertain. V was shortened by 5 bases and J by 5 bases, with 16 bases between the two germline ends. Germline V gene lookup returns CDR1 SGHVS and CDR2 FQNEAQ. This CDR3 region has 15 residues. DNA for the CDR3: TGTGCCAGCAGCCAGGTTTGGGGTCCGTATCAGCCCCAGCATTTT. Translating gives CASSQVWGPYQPQHF.